This T cell receptor (beta chain) was recovered during a study of cytomegalovirus exposure and HLA in healthy donors. Study-wide background: The Caucasian-associated ancestry cluster held 65% to 90% of some 420 genotyped donors.

Researchers ran the PCR with 60 Vbeta and 13 Jbeta primers. TCRdb keeps only in-frame clones here, not all; method: immunoSEQ multiplex PCR. This table holds around 100,000 clones, around 80% found once. In the case of this clone: Antigen unknown.

Study findings and constraints: Common viral pathogens seemed to be connected with several of the most significant clusters, according to a later analysis. It was only CMV serostatus that was available as immune exposure information.

There are 8 residues in the CDR3. The receptor was derived from a male donor in good health and CMV-seropositive. The sequenced material came from PBMCs. The rearrangement joins TRBV21-1 to TRBJ1-2. TRBV21-1 is flagged as a pseudogene. The CDR3: CASSRRGF. The DNA of the CDR3 is TGTGCCAGCAGCAGGAGGGGCTTC.